The sequence of this T cell receptor (beta chain) was determined in a study of metastatic and nonmetastatic thyroid tumors. No treatment had been given to any patient before thyroid surgery. V was pared by 2 bases and J by 0 bases, with 14 bases between. Germline CDR1 is MDHEN and CDR2 is SYDVKM. The CDR3 runs 18 residues. This clone counts as medium-sized. With MiXCR, TCRdb reprocessed the PCR reads. The sample shows approximately 30,000 clones, about 25% of them seen only once. This TCR came from a female donor with papillary thyroid cancer or a benign thyroid nodule (not recorded which). Some clones in this sample may be carry-over from other donors' samples. Sequencing input: blood. The chain links TRBV28 to TRBJ1-6; D remains unclear. As DNA, the CDR3 is TGTGCCAGCAGTTTAGGCCCTCTGCGGGGCTCCTATAATTCACCCCTCCACTTT. Translated: CASSLGPLRGSYNSPLHF.